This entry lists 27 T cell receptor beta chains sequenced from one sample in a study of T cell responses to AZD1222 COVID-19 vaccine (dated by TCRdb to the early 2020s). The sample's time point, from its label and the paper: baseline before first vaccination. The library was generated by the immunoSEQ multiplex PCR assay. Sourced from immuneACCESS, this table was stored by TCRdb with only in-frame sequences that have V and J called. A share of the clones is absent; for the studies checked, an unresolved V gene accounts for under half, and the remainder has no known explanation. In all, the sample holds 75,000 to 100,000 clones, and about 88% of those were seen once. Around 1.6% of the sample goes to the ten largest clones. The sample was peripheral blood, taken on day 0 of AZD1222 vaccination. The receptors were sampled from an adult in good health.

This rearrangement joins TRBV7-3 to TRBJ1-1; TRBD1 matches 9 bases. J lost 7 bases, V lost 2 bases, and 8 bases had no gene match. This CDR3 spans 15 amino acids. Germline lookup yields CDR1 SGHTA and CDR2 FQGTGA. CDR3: CASSLYGTGKVEAFF. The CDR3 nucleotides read TGTGCCAGCAGCTTATATGGGACAGGGAAGGTTGAAGCTTTCTTT.

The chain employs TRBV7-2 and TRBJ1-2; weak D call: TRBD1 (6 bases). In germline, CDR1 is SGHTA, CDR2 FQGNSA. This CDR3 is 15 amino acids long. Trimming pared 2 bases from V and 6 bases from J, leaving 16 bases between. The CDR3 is CASSLFGAGVDGYTF. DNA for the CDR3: TGTGCCAGCAGCTTATTCGGGGCAGGGGTAGATGGCTACACCTTC.

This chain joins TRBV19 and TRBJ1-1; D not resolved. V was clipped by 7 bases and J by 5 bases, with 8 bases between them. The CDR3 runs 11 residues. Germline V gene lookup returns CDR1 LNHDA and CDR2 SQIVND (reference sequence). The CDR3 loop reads CASILRTEAFF. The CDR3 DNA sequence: TGTGCCAGTATCCTCAGGACTGAAGCTTTCTTT. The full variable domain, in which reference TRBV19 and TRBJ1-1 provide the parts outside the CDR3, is DGGITQSPKYLFRKEGQNVTLSCEQNLNHDAMYWYRQDPGQGLRLIYYSQIVNDFQKGDIAEGYSVSREKKESFPLTVTSAQKNPTAFYLCASILRTEAFFGQGTRLTVV.

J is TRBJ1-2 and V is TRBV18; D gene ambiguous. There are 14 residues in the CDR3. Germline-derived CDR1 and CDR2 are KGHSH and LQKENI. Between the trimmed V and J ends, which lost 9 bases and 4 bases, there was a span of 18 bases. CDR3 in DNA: TGTGCCAGTTCCAAGGAGGGTTCGAGCTATGGCTACACCTTC. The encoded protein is CASSKEGSSYGYTF.

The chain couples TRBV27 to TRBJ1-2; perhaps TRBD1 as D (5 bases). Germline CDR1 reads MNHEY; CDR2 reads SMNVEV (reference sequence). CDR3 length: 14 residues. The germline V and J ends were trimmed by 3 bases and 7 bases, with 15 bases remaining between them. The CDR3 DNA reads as TGTGCCAGCAGTTTTCTTCAGGGTTTTAGTGGCTACACCTTC. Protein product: CASSFLQGFSGYTF.

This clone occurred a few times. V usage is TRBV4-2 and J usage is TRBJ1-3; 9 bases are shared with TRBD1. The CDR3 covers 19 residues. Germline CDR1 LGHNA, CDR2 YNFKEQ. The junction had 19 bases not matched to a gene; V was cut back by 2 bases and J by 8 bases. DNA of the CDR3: TGTGCCAGCAGCCAACTTTCTGGGACAGGGACCCCCCTGAGCGACACCATATATTTT. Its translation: CASSQLSGTGTPLSDTIYF.

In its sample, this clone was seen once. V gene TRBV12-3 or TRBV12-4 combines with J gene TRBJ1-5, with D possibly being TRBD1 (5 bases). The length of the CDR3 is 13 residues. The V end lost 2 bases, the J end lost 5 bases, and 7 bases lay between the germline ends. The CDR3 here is CASSLMGDQPQHF. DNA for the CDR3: TGTGCCAGCAGTTTAATGGGGGATCAGCCCCAGCATTTT.

The CDR3 loop is CASSGTRDIRTDTQYF. Written as DNA, the CDR3 is TGTGCCAGCAGCGGGACGCGGGACATTCGCACAGATACGCAGTATTTT. V gene TRBV9 combines with J gene TRBJ2-3, with D perhaps matching TRBD1 or TRBD2 (6 bases each). CDR1 SGDLS and CDR2 YYNGEE come from the germline V gene. CDR3 length equals 16 residues. The V and J ends lost 3 bases and 1 base respectively, with 15 bases between them.

CDR3 DNA sequence: TGTGCCAGTAGTAAGAATGGGGGCAATAGCAATCAGCCCCAGCATTTT. Its protein is CASSKNGGNSNQPQHF. The chain recombines TRBV19 with TRBJ1-5, with D maybe TRBD1 (6 bases). Germline lookup yields CDR1 LNHDA and CDR2 SQIVND (reference sequence). The CDR3 is made up of 16 amino acids. V was pared by 4 bases and J by 0 bases, with 13 bases between.

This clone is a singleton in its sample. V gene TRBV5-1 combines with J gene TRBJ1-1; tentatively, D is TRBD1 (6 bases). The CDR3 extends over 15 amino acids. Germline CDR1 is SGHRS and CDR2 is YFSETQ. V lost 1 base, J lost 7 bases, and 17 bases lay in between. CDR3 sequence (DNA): TGCGCCAGCAGCTTGCTACAGGGTGGTCGGCTTGAAGCTTTCTTT. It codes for CASSLLQGGRLEAFF.

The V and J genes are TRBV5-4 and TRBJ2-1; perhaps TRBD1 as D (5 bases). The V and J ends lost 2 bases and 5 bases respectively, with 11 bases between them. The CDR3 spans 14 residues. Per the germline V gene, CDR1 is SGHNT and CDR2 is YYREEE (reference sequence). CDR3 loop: CASSLQQADNEQFF. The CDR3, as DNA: TGTGCCAGCAGCTTACAACAGGCCGACAATGAGCAGTTCTTC.

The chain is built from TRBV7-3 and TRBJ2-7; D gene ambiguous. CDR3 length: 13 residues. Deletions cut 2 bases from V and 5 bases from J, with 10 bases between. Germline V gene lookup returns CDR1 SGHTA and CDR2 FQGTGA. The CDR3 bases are TGTGCCAGCAGCTTAGATCACGGTGACGAGCAGTACTTC. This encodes CASSLDHGDEQYF.

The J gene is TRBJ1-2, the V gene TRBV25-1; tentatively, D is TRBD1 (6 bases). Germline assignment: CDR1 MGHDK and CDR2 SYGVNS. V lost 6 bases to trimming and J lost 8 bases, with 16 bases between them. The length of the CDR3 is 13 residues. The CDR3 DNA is TGTGCCAGCAGCCATGGGGGGGCTCGGGGCTACACCTTC. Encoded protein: CASSHGGARGYTF.

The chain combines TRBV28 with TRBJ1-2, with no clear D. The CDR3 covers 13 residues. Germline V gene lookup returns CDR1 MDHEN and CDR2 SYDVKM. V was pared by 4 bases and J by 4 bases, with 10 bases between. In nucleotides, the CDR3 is TGTGCCAGCAGTTCTCCGGGGTTCTATGGCTACACCTTC. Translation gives CASSSPGFYGYTF.

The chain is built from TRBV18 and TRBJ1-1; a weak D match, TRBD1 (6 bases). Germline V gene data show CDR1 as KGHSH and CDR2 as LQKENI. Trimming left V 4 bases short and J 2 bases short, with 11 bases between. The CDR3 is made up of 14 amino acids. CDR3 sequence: CASSRTEANTEAFF. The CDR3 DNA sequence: TGTGCCAGCTCACGGACAGAAGCTAACACTGAAGCTTTCTTT.

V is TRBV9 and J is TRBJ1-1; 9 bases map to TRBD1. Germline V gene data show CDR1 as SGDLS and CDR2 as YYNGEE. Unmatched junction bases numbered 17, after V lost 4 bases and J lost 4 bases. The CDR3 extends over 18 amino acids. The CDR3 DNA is TGTGCCAGCAGCCTACGATCCGGGACAGGGCCCTTGATCACTGAAGCTTTCTTT. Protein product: CASSLRSGTGPLITEAFF.

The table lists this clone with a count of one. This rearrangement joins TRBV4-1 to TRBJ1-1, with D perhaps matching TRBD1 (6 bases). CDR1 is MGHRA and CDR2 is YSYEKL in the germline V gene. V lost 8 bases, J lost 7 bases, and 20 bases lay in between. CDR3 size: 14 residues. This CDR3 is CASLGLGGAGEAFF. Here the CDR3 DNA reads TGCGCCAGCCTCGGCCTCGGGGGGGCCGGTGAAGCTTTCTTT.

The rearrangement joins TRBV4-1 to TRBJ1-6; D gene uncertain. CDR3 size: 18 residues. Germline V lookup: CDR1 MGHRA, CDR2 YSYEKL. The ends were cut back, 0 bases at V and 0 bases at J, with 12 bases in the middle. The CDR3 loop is CASSQDPRLSSYNSPLHF. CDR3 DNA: TGCGCCAGCAGCCAAGATCCCCGTCTCAGCTCCTATAATTCACCCCTCCACTTT.

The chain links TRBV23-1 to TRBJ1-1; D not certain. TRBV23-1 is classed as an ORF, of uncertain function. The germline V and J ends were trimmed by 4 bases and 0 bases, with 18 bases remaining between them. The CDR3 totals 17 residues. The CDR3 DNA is TGCGCCAGCAGTCCTTTACCGGCGGTCGGGTTGAACACTGAAGCTTTCTTT. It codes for CASSPLPAVGLNTEAFF.

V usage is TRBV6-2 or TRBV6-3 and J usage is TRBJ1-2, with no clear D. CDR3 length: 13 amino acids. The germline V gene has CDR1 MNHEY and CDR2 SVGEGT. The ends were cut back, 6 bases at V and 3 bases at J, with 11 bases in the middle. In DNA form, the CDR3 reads TGTGCCAGCAGCCGAAGGGTTGACTATGGCTACACCTTC. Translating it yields CASSRRVDYGYTF.

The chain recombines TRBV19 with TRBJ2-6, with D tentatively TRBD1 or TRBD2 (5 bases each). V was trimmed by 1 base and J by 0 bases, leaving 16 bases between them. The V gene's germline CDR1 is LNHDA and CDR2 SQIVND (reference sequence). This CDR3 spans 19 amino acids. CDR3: CASSIVRGVMSSGANVLTF. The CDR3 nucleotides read TGTGCCAGTAGTATAGTTAGAGGGGTCATGAGCTCTGGGGCCAACGTCCTGACTTTC. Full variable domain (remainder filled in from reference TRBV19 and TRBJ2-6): DGGITQSPKYLFRKEGQNVTLSCEQNLNHDAMYWYRQDPGQGLRLIYYSQIVNDFQKGDIAEGYSVSREKKESFPLTVTSAQKNPTAFYLCASSIVRGVMSSGANVLTFGAGSRLTVL.

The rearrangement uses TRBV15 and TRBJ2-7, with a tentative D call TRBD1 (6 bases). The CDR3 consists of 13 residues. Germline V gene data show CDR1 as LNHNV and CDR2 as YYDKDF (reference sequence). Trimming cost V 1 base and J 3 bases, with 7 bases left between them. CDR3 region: CATSRGQDYEQYF. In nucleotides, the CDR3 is TGTGCCACCAGCAGAGGACAGGACTACGAGCAGTACTTC.

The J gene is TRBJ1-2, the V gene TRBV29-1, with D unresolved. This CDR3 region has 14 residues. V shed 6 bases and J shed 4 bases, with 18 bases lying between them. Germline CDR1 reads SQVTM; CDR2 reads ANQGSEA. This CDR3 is CSVSDLPGSYGYTF. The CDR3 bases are TGCAGCGTCTCAGATCTCCCGGGAAGCTATGGCTACACCTTC.

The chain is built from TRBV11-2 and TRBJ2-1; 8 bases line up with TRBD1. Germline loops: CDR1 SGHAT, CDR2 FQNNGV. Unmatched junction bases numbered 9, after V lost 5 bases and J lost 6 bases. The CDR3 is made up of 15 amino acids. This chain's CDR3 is CASSEDRGRLNEQFF. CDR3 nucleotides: TGTGCCAGCAGCGAAGACAGGGGTCGTCTCAATGAGCAGTTCTTC.

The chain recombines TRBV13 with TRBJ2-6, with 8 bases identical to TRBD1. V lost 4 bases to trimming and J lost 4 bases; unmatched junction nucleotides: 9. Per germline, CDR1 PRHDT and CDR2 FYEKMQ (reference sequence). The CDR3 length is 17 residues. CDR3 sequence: CASSSGQGSGGANVLTF. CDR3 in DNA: TGTGCCAGCAGCTCAGGACAGGGTTCGGGCGGGGCCAACGTCCTGACTTTC.

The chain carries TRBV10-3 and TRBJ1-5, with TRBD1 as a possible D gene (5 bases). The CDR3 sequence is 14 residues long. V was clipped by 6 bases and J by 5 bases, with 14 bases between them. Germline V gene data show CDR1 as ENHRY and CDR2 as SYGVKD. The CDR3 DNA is TGTGCCATCAGCCTCGGGACCGGTGATCAGCCCCAGCATTTT. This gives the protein CAISLGTGDQPQHF.

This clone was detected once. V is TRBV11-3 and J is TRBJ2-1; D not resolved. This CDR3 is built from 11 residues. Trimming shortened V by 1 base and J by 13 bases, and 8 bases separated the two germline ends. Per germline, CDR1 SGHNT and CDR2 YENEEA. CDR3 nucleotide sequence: TGTGCCAGCAGCTTAGGAGCCGATCAGTTCTTC. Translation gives CASSLGADQFF.